This is a list of T cell receptor beta chains from one sample in a study of T cells in Graves' hyperthyroidism and ophthalmopathy. One entry per CDR3 protein results from TCRdb running MiXCR on the multiplex PCR reads. Here the sample spans hundreds of thousands of distinct CDR3 sequences, over 35% being singletons. Sample: blood. These receptors were taken from a young man with Graves' hyperthyroidism. CDR3s include the opening cysteine and the closing phenylalanine or tryptophan. A D gene is named only where the DNA matches it firmly. The size field is filled for only some rows; it gives once, few, many or a size class.

J gene	D gene	CDR3 length	clone size	V gene	CDR3 protein	CDR3 DNA
TRBJ2-5	-	17	-	TRBV10-1	CASSERPGGVQGETQYF	TGCGCCAGCAGTGAGCGACCGGGGGGCGTCCAAGGAGAGACCCAGTACTTC
TRBJ2-5	-	14	few	TRBV7-2	CASSLEGVRETQYF	TGTGCCAGCAGCTTAGAGGGAGTTCGAGAGACCCAGTACTTC
TRBJ2-7	-	14	many	TRBV29-1	CSVEEGGQSYEQYF	TGCAGCGTTGAAGAAGGGGGACAATCCTACGAGCAGTACTTC
TRBJ2-7	-	13	-	TRBV7-6	CASSFGGSSEQYF	TGTGCCAGCAGCTTTGGAGGGTCTTCTGAGCAGTACTTC
TRBJ1-1	TRBD1	13	-	TRBV7-9	CASSQAGGSGAFF	TGTGCCAGCAGCCAAGCAGGGGGATCGGGAGCTTTCTTT
TRBJ2-5	-	15	many	TRBV7-8	CASSLGFARQETQYF	TGTGCCAGCAGCTTAGGGTTCGCTCGCCAAGAGACCCAGTACTTC
TRBJ1-3	-	14	-	TRBV10-3	CAISETGTGNTIYF	TGTGCCATCAGTGAAACGGGGACTGGAAACACCATATATTTT
TRBJ2-7	-	16	few	TRBV25-1	CASRGASRGIVYEQYF	TGTGCCAGCAGGGGGGCCTCAAGAGGAATTGTCTACGAGCAGTACTTC
TRBJ1-3	-	16	few	TRBV9	CASSAHSGPSGNTIYF	TGTGCCAGCAGCGCTCACAGTGGGCCCTCTGGAAACACCATATATTTT
TRBJ1-3	-	15	few	TRBV5-1	CASSLAGASGNTIYF	TGCGCCAGCAGCTTGGCAGGGGCGTCTGGAAACACCATATATTTT
TRBJ1-1	-	16	-	TRBV27	CASSLNYDMPNTEAFF	TGTGCCAGCAGTTTAAATTACGACATGCCGAACACTGAAGCTTTCTTT
TRBJ2-7	TRBD2	15	many	TRBV10-3	CAISETSGQTYEQYF	TGTGCCATCAGTGAGACTAGCGGCCAAACCTACGAGCAGTACTTC
TRBJ1-1	-	14	-	TRBV5-1	CASSPRAEDTEAFF	TGCGCCAGCAGCCCAAGGGCTGAGGACACTGAAGCTTTCTTT
TRBJ1-2	-	14	many	TRBV29-1	CSVDSDSPNYGYTF	TGCAGCGTTGACTCTGACAGCCCTAACTATGGCTACACCTTC
TRBJ1-3	-	17	-	TRBV5-6	CASSSPRDGLSGNTIYF	TGTGCCAGCAGCTCCCCGCGGGACGGACTCTCTGGAAACACCATATATTTT
TRBJ1-6	-	16	-	TRBV9	CASSDSPHPTDSPLHF	TGTGCCAGCAGCGACTCACCCCATCCGACAGATTCACCCCTCCACTTT
TRBJ2-5	-	14	-	TRBV7-6	CASSPTAITETQYF	TGTGCCAGCAGTCCTACGGCGATAACCGAGACCCAGTACTTC
TRBJ2-5	TRBD1	13	-	TRBV20-1	CSARVEGAGTQYF	TGCAGTGCTAGAGTTGAGGGGGCCGGGACCCAGTACTTC
TRBJ2-5	TRBD2	17	-	TRBV7-2	CASSLEGGGRAGETQYF	TGTGCCAGCAGCTTAGAGGGTGGGGGGAGGGCAGGGGAGACCCAGTACTTC
TRBJ1-1	-	15	-	TRBV29-1	CSVEPLRGDGTEAFF	TGCAGCGTGGAGCCCTTACGGGGAGATGGGACTGAAGCTTTCTTT
TRBJ2-7	-	15	few	TRBV7-6	CASSLEDSFSYEQYF	TGTGCCAGCAGCTTAGAGGACAGTTTCTCCTACGAGCAGTACTTC
TRBJ1-1	-	13	many	TRBV20-1	CSADRFRSTEAFF	TGCAGTGCCGACAGGTTTCGGAGCACTGAAGCTTTCTTT
TRBJ2-2	TRBD1	15	few	TRBV12-3/TRBV12-4	CASSLGQLYTGELFF	TGTGCCAGCAGCTTGGGACAGCTCTACACCGGGGAGCTGTTTTTT
TRBJ2-7	-	12	-	TRBV20-1	CSAYQGAYEQYF	TGCAGTGCTTATCAGGGAGCTTACGAGCAGTACTTC
TRBJ1-1	TRBD1	15	few	TRBV2	CASSEGTGVLTEAFF	TGTGCCAGCAGTGAAGGGACAGGGGTACTTACTGAAGCTTTCTTT
TRBJ1-6	-	14	once	TRBV2	CASPYEEYNSPLHF	TGTGCCAGCCCCTACGAGGAGTATAATTCACCCCTCCACTTT
TRBJ1-5	TRBD1	15	-	TRBV6-1	CASSEQGASYQPQHF	TGTGCCAGCAGCGAACAGGGGGCGTCCTATCAGCCCCAGCATTTT